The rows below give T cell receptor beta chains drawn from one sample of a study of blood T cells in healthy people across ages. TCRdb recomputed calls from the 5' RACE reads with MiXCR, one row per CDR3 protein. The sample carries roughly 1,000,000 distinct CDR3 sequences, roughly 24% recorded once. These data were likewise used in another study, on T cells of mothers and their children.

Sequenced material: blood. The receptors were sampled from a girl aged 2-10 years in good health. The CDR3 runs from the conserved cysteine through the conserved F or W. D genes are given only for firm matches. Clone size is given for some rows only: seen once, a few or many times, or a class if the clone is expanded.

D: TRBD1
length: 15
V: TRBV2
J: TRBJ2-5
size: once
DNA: TGTGCCAGCACCGTCGACAGGGGAGGTGCAGAGACCCAGTACTTC
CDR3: CASTVDRGGAETQYF

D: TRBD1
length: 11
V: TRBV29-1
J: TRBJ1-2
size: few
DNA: TGCAGCGTTGAGGGACAGGGGCACCACACCTTC
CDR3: CSVEGQGHHTF

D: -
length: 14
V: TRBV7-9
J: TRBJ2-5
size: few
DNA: TGTGCCAGCAGCCTATCCCCGGATCAAGAGACCCAGTACTTC
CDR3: CASSLSPDQETQYF

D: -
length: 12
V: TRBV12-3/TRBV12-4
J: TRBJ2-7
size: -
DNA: TGTGCCAGCAGTTTTACCCGACAGGAGCAGTACTTC
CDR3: CASSFTRQEQYF

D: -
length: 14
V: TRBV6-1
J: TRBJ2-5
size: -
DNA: TGTGCCAGCAGTGGTAGTTTCAGGGTGGAGACCCAGTACTTC
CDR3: CASSGSFRVETQYF

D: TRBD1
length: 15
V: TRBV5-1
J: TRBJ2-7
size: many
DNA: TGCGCCAGCAGCTTGGGCGGACAGGGGTTCGCCGAGCAGTACTTC
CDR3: CASSLGGQGFAEQYF

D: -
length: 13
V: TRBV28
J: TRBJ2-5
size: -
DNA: TGTGCCAGCAGTTTTTCCCCAGTGGAGACCCAGTACTTC
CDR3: CASSFSPVETQYF

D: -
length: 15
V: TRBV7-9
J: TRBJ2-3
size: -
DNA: TGTGCCAGCAGCTCCAAGCCGGACAGCACAGATACGCAGTATTTT
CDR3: CASSSKPDSTDTQYF

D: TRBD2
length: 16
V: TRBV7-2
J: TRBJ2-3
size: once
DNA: TGTGCCACCGGCCTGGGTCCTAGCGGGGGCACAGATACGCAGTATTTT
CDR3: CATGLGPSGGTDTQYF

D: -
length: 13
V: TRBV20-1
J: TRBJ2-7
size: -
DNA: TGCAGTGCTAGGAATAGGGAAGGATACGAGCAGTACTTC
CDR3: CSARNREGYEQYF

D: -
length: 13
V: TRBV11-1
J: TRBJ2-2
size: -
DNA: TGTGCCAGCAGCAGGGGAATGACCGGGGAGCTGTTTTTT
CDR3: CASSRGMTGELFF

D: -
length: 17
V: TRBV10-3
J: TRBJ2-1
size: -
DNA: TGTGCCATCTTCGAGCCCGAACGCGGGGCCTTTGGTAAGGAGCAGTTCTTC
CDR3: CAIFEPERGAFGKEQFF

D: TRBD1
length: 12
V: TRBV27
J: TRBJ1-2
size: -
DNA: TGTGCCAGCAAAAACACAGGGGATGGCTACACCTTC
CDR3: CASKNTGDGYTF

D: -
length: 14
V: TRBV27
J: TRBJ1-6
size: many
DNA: TGTGCCAGCAGTTTATCCGGCATCAATTCACCCCTCCACTTT
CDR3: CASSLSGINSPLHF

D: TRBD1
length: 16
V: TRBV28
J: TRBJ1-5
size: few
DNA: TGTGCCAGCAGTTTAGAAGCAGGGGGGTTTGGTCAGCCCCAGCATTTT
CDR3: CASSLEAGGFGQPQHF

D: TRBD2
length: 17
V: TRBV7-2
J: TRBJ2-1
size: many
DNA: TGTGCCAGCAGCCCAACTGCGGCGGGACTAGTGATTGGTGAGCAGTTCTTC
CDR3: CASSPTAAGLVIGEQFF

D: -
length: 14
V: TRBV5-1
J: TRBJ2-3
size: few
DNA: TGCGCCAGCAGCTTGGCCGGCGAGGGAGATACGCAGTATTTT
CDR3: CASSLAGEGDTQYF

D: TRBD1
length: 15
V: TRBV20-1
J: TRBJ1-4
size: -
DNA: TGCAGTGCTAGAGATCAACAGGGGTGGGTTGAAAAACTGTTTTTT
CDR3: CSARDQQGWVEKLFF

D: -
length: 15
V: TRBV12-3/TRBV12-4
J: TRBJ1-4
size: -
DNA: TGTGCCAGCAGGGAAGACGGACACGGACTAGAAAAACTGTTTTTT
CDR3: CASREDGHGLEKLFF

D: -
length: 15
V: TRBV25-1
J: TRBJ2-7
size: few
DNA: TGTGCCAGCAGTGCGCCCGGGACCTTATCCTACGAGCAGTACTTC
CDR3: CASSAPGTLSYEQYF

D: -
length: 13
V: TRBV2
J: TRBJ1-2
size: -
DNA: TGTGCCAGCAGTGAAGCGCTTCAGGCTGGCTGCACCTTC
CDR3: CASSEALQAGCTF

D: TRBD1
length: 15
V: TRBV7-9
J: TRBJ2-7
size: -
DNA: TGTGCCAGCAGTTCGAATAGGGACAGGGCCCCCGAGCAGTACTTC
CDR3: CASSSNRDRAPEQYF

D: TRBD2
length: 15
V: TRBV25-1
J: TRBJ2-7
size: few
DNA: TGTGCCAGCAGTGATGGAGAGACTAGCGGGTACGAGCAGTACTTC
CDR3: CASSDGETSGYEQYF

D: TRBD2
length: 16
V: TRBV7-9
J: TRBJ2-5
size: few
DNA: TGTGCCAGCAGCTTAGTAGTGGCTAGCGGCTTAGAGACCCAGTACTTC
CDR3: CASSLVVASGLETQYF

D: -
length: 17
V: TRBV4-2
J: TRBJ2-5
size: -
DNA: TGTGCCAGCAGCCAAGATCCCGCGGGGCGGTACCAAGAGACCCAGTACTTC
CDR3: CASSQDPAGRYQETQYF

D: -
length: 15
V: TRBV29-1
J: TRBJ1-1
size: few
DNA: TGCAGCGCCTGGAAAACCCCGACAGAGAACACTGAAGCTTTCTTT
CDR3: CSAWKTPTENTEAFF

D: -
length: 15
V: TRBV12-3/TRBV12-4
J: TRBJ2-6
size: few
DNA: TGTGCCAGCAGGTTCGGACAGTCTGGGGCCAACGTCCTGACTTTC
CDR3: CASRFGQSGANVLTF

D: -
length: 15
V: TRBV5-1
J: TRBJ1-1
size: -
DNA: TGCGCCAGCAGCGAGGATGCGGGCGCAAGGACTGAAGCTTTCTTT
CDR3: CASSEDAGARTEAFF

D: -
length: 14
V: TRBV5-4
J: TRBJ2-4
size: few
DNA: TGTGCCAGCAGCTTGGCGTCGATCAAAAACATTCAGTACTTC
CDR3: CASSLASIKNIQYF

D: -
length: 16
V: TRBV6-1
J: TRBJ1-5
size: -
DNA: TGTGCCAGCAGCCCCCTTGCAGGCTATAGCAATCAGCCCCAGCATTTT
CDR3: CASSPLAGYSNQPQHF

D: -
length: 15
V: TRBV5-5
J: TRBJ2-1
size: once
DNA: TGTGCCAGCAGCTCCGGCCAGGGTTGGGACAATGAGCAGTTCTTC
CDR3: CASSSGQGWDNEQFF

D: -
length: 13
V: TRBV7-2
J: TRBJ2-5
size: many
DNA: TGTGCCAGCAGTTTTAGGCCGCAAGAGACCCAGTACTTC
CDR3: CASSFRPQETQYF

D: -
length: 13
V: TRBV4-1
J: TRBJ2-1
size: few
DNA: TGCGCCAGCAGCCAAGATCACCGGGCCCCGGAGGTCTTC
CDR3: CASSQDHRAPEVF

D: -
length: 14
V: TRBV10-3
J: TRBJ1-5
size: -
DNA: TGTGCCATCAGTGAAATTGCCAGGGACCAGCCCCGGCATTTT
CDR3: CAISEIARDQPRHF

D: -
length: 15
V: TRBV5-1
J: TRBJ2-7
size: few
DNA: TGCGCTAGCAGCCCTGGATTTTTCAGCTCCTACGAGCAGTACTTC
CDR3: CASSPGFFSSYEQYF

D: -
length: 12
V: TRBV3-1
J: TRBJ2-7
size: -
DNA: TGTGCCAGCAGCCAAGTCAGCCACGAGCAGTACTTC
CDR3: CASSQVSHEQYF

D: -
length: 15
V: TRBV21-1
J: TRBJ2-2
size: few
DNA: TGTGCCAGCTCGCGGGGTAGCGGGTTCCCCGGGGGGCTGTTTTTT
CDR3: CASSRGSGFPGGLFF

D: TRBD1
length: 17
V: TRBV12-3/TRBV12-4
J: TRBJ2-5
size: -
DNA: TGTGCCAGCAGTTTTGGACAGGGGGACCCCCACCAAGAGACCCAGTACTTC
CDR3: CASSFGQGDPHQETQYF

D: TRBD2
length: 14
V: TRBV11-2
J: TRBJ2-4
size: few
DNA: TGTGCCAGCTCGGGGGGAGTAGACAAAAACATTCAGTACTTC
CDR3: CASSGGVDKNIQYF

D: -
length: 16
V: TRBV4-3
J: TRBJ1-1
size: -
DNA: TGCGCCAGCAGCCAAGACCGGGGGCTGGGGGGGGACGAAGCTTTCTTT
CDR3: CASSQDRGLGGDEAFF

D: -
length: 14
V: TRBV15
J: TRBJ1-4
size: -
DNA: TGTGCCACCAGCTCCTACGGAACTAATGAAAAACTGTTTTTT
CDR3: CATSSYGTNEKLFF

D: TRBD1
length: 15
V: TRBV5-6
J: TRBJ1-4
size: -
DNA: TGTGCCAGCAGCGAGGGGACAGCCCCTAATGAAAAACTGTTTTTT
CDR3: CASSEGTAPNEKLFF

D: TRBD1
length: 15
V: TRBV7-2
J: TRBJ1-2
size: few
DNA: TGTGCCAGCAGCTTAGTTAGCGGGACAGTCGATGGCTACACCTTC
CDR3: CASSLVSGTVDGYTF

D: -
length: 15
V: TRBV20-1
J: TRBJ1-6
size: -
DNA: TGCAGTGCTAGAGATGGTTGGCTACGGGATTCACCCCTCCACTTT
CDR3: CSARDGWLRDSPLHF

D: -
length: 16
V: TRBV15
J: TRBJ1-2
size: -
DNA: TGTGCCACCAGCAGAGATGGCGGGGGACTTATGTATGGCTACACCTTC
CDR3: CATSRDGGGLMYGYTF

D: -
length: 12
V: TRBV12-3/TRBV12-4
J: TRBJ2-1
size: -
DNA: TGTGCCAGCAGTTCCGGACTGCGGGGAGCTTACTTC
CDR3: CASSSGLRGAYF

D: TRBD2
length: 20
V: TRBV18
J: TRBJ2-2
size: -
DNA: TGTGCCAGCTCCCCACCACTGGCGGGGGGCTACAAGAAGCATACCGGGGAGCTGTTTTTT
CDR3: CASSPPLAGGYKKHTGELFF

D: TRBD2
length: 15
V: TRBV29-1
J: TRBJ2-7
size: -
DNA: TGCAGCGTTGCCCCAGGTAGCGGGACAAATTACGAGCAGTACTTC
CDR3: CSVAPGSGTNYEQYF

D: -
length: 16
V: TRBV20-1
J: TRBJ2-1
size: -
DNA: TGCAGTGCTAGAGTCCCTACGAGGGCTCTATTACAAGAGCAGTTCTTC
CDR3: CSARVPTRALLQEQFF

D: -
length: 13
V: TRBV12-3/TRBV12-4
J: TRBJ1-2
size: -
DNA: TGTGCCAGCAGCAATTCCGGGACCCATGGCTACACCTTC
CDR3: CASSNSGTHGYTF

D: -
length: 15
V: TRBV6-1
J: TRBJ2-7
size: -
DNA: TGTGCCAGCAGTGACGAGGGGGGTTTAACCTACGAGCAGTACTTC
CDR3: CASSDEGGLTYEQYF

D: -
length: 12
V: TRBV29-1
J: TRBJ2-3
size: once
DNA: TGCAGCGTTGTTCAGGGAACAGATACGCAGTATTTT
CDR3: CSVVQGTDTQYF

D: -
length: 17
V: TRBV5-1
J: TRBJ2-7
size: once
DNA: TGCGCCAGCAGCCTCGCAAAACCCGGTGCAGGGACCTACGAGCAGTACTTC
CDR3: CASSLAKPGAGTYEQYF

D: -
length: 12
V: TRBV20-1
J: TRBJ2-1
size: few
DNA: TGCAGTGCTGCACAAATCTTGACTGAGCAGTTCTTC
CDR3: CSAAQILTEQFF

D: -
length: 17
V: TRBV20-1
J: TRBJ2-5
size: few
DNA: TGCAGTGCTAGGTCTCCTCACGGCATGGCCCTAATAGAGACCCAGTACTTC
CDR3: CSARSPHGMALIETQYF

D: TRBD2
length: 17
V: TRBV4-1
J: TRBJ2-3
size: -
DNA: TGCGCCAGCAGCCAAGAGCGCACTAGCGGTTACACAGATACGCAGTATTTT
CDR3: CASSQERTSGYTDTQYF

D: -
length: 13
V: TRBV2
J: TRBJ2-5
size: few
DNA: TGTGCCAGCAGTGAAACCTTGACCGAGACCCAGTACTTC
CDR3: CASSETLTETQYF

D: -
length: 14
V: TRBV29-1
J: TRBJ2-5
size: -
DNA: TGCAGCGTCGTCCAAGGGGGGCGAGACGAGACCCAGTACTTC
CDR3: CSVVQGGRDETQYF

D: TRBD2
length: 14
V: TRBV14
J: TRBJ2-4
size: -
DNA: TGTGCCAGCAGCCCATCGGGGGGACTAAACATTCAGTACTTC
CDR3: CASSPSGGLNIQYF